Listed below are T cell receptor beta chains from one sample, sequenced in a study of shared clonotypes between healthy human individuals. Data came from immunoSEQ multiplex PCR; TCRdb stores just in-frame clones and leaves some out. The sample holds over 850,000 clones, about 84% seen once. The sequencing input was memory CD4+ T cells from PBMCs. These receptors all come from a man aged 18 to 35 in good health. Some clones in this sample may be carry-over from other donors' samples. Both conserved end residues are part of each CDR3. The D gene is left open where the match is weak. Clone size, where shown, is once, few, many, or a class for clones that have expanded.

clone_size j_call v_call cdr3_length d_call cdr3_nt cdr3_aa
- TRBJ2-4 TRBV6-6 11 - TGTGCCAGCAGGGCGGGAAACATTCAGTACTTC CASRAGNIQYF
once TRBJ2-6 TRBV11-3 13 - TGTGCCAGCAGCTTAGCTGACAGCAACGTCCTGACTTTC CASSLADSNVLTF
- TRBJ2-2 TRBV29-1 13 TRBD2 TGCAGCGGGGGGGGAGTTCCCCCCGGGGAGCTGTTTTTT CSGGGVPPGELFF
few TRBJ1-1 TRBV7-9 15 TRBD1 TGTGCCAGCAGCTTAGCCGACAGGGGGCTTCTTGAAGCTTTCTTT CASSLADRGLLEAFF
- TRBJ2-2 TRBV11-1 15 TRBD2 TGTGCCAGCAGGACTAGCGGAGTGAACACCGGGGAGCTGTTTTTT CASRTSGVNTGELFF
- TRBJ2-6 TRBV7-3 15 - TGTGCCAGCAGCCCCATCAGCTCTGGGGCCAACGTCCTGACTTTC CASSPISSGANVLTF
- TRBJ2-7 TRBV6-1 15 - TGTGCCAGCAGTGAAGGTGGCAGGCGGTCCCACGGGCAGTACTTC CASSEGGRRSHGQYF
- TRBJ2-3 TRBV5-1 15 TRBD2 TGCGCCAGTGCCGGACTAGCTTCTAGCACAGATACGCAGTATTTT CASAGLASSTDTQYF
- TRBJ1-4 TRBV28 16 - TGTGCCAGCAGTCTACCTCAAGCTACCGGGGCCGAAAAACTGTTTTTT CASSLPQATGAEKLFF
- TRBJ2-5 TRBV6-5 14 - TGTGCCAGTTCGATTGGCATCGGCACGGAGACCCAGTACTTC CASSIGIGTETQYF
- TRBJ2-3 TRBV28 15 - TGTGCCAGCAGTTCCACAGGGCTGGGAGGAGATACGCAGTATTTT CASSSTGLGGDTQYF
- TRBJ2-7 TRBV6-1 13 - TGTGCCAGCAGTGAAGTAAGGGGATCCGAGCAGTACTTC CASSEVRGSEQYF
- TRBJ2-1 TRBV4-1 20 TRBD2 TGCGCCAGCAGCCTGACTAGCGGGAGGGAACGTAAGAGCTCCTACAATGAGCAGTTCTTC CASSLTSGRERKSSYNEQFF
- TRBJ2-2 TRBV29-1 14 - TGCACCCCACGGAGTCAGTTCCCCCCCGGGGAGCTGTTTTTT CTPRSQFPPGELFF
- TRBJ1-1 TRBV7-8 13 - TGTGCCAGCAGCTCAGTTGGAAACACTGAAGCTTTCTTT CASSSVGNTEAFF
- TRBJ1-3 TRBV28 16 - TGTGCCAGCACGACCCCACGACGAAGCTCTGGAAACACCATATATTTT CASTTPRRSSGNTIYF
- TRBJ1-1 TRBV2 13 TRBD1 TGTGCCAGCAGTAGACAGGGAAGCACTGAAGCTTTCTTT CASSRQGSTEAFF
- TRBJ2-3 TRBV18 15 - TGTGCCAGCTCTGCGCAAGAGGGTAGCACAGATACGCAGTATTTT CASSAQEGSTDTQYF
once TRBJ1-1 TRBV6-6 14 TRBD1 TGTGCCAGCAGGCTGGGACAGTGGGACACTGAAGCTTTCTTT CASRLGQWDTEAFF
- TRBJ2-7 TRBV6-5 14 TRBD2 TGTGCCAGCAGTCGGACTAGCGGGAGCTACGAGCAGTACTTC CASSRTSGSYEQYF
- TRBJ1-5 TRBV28 12 - TGTGCCAGCAGTTCTAGTGGGGGGGGAAAGCATTTT CASSSSGGGKHF
- TRBJ2-6 TRBV19 16 TRBD2 TGTGCCAGTAGTCCCTTAGCGGGAGCTGGGGCCAACGTCCTGACTTTC CASSPLAGAGANVLTF
- TRBJ2-1 TRBV4-2 16 TRBD1 TGTGCCAGCAGCCCGCGAACCGGGACAGGGGGCACTGAGCAGTTCTTC CASSPRTGTGGTEQFF
- TRBJ2-7 TRBV2 14 - TGTGCCAGCACTATTCAAGGGGGGGCATACGAGCAGTACTTC CASTIQGGAYEQYF
few TRBJ2-5 TRBV6-6 14 TRBD2 TGTGCCAGCGGGGAGCGGGGGATACAAGAGACCCAGTACTTC CASGERGIQETQYF
- TRBJ1-1 TRBV11-2 18 TRBD1 TGTGCCAGCAGCTTAAGCCATTACCGGGACAGGGGGCTAAAGCAAGCTTTCTTT CASSLSHYRDRGLKQAFF
- TRBJ2-5 TRBV5-6 13 - TGTGCCAGCAGCTTCGGCCTCCAAGAGACCCAGTACTTC CASSFGLQETQYF
- TRBJ1-5 TRBV7-2 15 TRBD1 TGTGCCAGCAGCTCTGGGACAGGTAGCGATCAGCCCCAGCATTTT CASSSGTGSDQPQHF
once TRBJ2-7 TRBV5-1 15 - TGCGCCAGCAGCGCTGCCGGGACACCTAACTACGAGCAGTACTTC CASSAAGTPNYEQYF
- TRBJ2-7 TRBV11-2 15 TRBD2 TGTGCCAGCAGGCCACTAGCGGGAGGGCTTAAAGAGCAGTACTTC CASRPLAGGLKEQYF
- TRBJ2-1 TRBV25-1 15 - TGTGCCAGCAGCGCCGACAGGAGCTCCTACAATGAGCAGTTCTTC CASSADRSSYNEQFF
- TRBJ2-5 TRBV6-1 15 - TGTGCCAGCAGTGAAGCCGGGGGAAACCAAGAGACCCAGTACTTC CASSEAGGNQETQYF
- TRBJ1-1 TRBV7-2 11 - TGTGCCAGCAGCTTAGACACAAGAGCTTTCTTT CASSLDTRAFF
- TRBJ1-2 TRBV28 11 TRBD1 TGTGCCGCCGGGACAGCCACATACTACACCTTC CAAGTATYYTF
- TRBJ2-1 TRBV11-3 16 - TGTGCCAGCAGCTTAGGTGGGTTTGCCGGGGGCGATGAGCAGTTCTTC CASSLGGFAGGDEQFF
- TRBJ2-2 TRBV9 17 TRBD2 TGTGCCAGCAGCCCGAGAAGCGGGAGTCGTGGCACCGGGGAGCTGTTTTTT CASSPRSGSRGTGELFF
- TRBJ1-5 TRBV6-1 16 - TGTGCCAGCAGTGAAATCATAACGGGGGTCGATCAGCCCCAGCATTTT CASSEIITGVDQPQHF
- TRBJ2-6 TRBV5-4 16 - TGTGCCAGCAGCTTAAAGTCGAACTCTGGGGCCAACGTCCTGACTTTC CASSLKSNSGANVLTF
- TRBJ2-7 TRBV27 13 - TGTGCCAACTGTAGGGGGAGGGCCTACGAGCAGTACTTC CANCRGRAYEQYF
few TRBJ2-1 TRBV7-9 16 TRBD2 TGTGCCAGCAGTACGGGAACTAGCGGGAGGCGGGATGAGCAGTTCTTC CASSTGTSGRRDEQFF
- TRBJ2-5 TRBV7-2 13 TRBD1 TGTGCCAGCAGCACCACAGGGGTGGAGACCCAGTACTTC CASSTTGVETQYF
- TRBJ2-1 TRBV28 15 TRBD2 TGTGCCAGCAGTTTATCCCTAGCGGGAGTTAGCGAGCAGTTCTTC CASSLSLAGVSEQFF
- TRBJ2-7 TRBV6-5 13 TRBD2 TGTGCCAGCAGGCTCGGACTAGCGCGCGAGCAGTACTTC CASRLGLAREQYF
- TRBJ1-1 TRBV5-1 13 - TGCGCCAGCAGGGCAACAGTCAACACTGAAGCTTTCTTT CASRATVNTEAFF
- TRBJ2-5 TRBV10-1 14 - TGCGCCAGCAGTGGGTCAGCAGGACAAGAGACCCAGTACTTC CASSGSAGQETQYF
- TRBJ1-1 TRBV10-3 13 - TGTGCCATCAGGGCGGGAGGGAACACTGAAGCTTTCTTT CAIRAGGNTEAFF